The entry below describes one TCR beta chain. Its specificity is unknown. The sample is drawn from a study of T cell responses to AZD1222 COVID-19 vaccine. Study-wide results and caveats: The sample set comprised mostly white British donors with more females, and clonal diversity was possibly underestimated.

This CDR3 is built from 17 residues. The junction had 7 bases not matched to a gene; V was cut back by 5 bases and J by 3 bases. CDR1 and CDR2 (germline): SGHTA, FQGTGA. Only in-frame clones appear in the TCRdb table, and some are missing; sequencing was by immunoSEQ multiplex PCR. The profile shows 120,000 or so clones, around 87% of them singletons. The clonotype comes from an adult in good health. The sample consisted of peripheral blood, taken on day 0 of AZD1222 vaccination. The chain couples TRBV7-3 to TRBJ2-1; 13 bases align to TRBD2. This CDR3 reads CASSPTGTSGDYNEQFF. DNA for the CDR3: TGTGCCAGCAGCCCGACCGGGACTAGCGGGGACTACAATGAGCAGTTCTTC.